Included here is one T cell receptor (beta chain) sequence, with context. Sequencing of TCR beta, carried out with a high-throughput approach, was applied to CD8+ and CD4+ T cells from the blood. TEMRA cells were FACS-enriched, with CD8+ and CD4+ T cells isolated negatively. Trimming at V came to 5 bases and at J to 4 bases, leaving 10 bases not matched to a gene. Germline values: CDR1 LNHDA, CDR2 SQIVND (reference sequence). The CDR3 length is 15 residues. The data were obtained in a study of CD8 T cells in Susac syndrome. RNA in amounts of roughly 0.5 to 1 ug was reverse transcribed with random hexamers. By means of immunoSEQ multiplex PCR, TCR beta CDR3 spanning 54 Vbeta and 13 Jbeta underwent amplification. Each CDR3 protein gets one entry after TCRdb re-called the immunoSEQ multiplex PCR reads with MiXCR. Of some 120,000 distinct CDR3 sequences in the sample, approximately 95% were seen once.

The chain is built from TRBV19 and TRBJ1-1, with TRBD1 matching 7 bases. The receptor comes from a human donor with multiple sclerosis. The sample comprised CD8+ T cells from PBMCs. CDR3 protein: CASSLLRQGPTEAFF. CDR3 coding DNA: TGTGCCAGTAGTCTTCTAAGACAGGGTCCCACTGAAGCTTTCTTT.